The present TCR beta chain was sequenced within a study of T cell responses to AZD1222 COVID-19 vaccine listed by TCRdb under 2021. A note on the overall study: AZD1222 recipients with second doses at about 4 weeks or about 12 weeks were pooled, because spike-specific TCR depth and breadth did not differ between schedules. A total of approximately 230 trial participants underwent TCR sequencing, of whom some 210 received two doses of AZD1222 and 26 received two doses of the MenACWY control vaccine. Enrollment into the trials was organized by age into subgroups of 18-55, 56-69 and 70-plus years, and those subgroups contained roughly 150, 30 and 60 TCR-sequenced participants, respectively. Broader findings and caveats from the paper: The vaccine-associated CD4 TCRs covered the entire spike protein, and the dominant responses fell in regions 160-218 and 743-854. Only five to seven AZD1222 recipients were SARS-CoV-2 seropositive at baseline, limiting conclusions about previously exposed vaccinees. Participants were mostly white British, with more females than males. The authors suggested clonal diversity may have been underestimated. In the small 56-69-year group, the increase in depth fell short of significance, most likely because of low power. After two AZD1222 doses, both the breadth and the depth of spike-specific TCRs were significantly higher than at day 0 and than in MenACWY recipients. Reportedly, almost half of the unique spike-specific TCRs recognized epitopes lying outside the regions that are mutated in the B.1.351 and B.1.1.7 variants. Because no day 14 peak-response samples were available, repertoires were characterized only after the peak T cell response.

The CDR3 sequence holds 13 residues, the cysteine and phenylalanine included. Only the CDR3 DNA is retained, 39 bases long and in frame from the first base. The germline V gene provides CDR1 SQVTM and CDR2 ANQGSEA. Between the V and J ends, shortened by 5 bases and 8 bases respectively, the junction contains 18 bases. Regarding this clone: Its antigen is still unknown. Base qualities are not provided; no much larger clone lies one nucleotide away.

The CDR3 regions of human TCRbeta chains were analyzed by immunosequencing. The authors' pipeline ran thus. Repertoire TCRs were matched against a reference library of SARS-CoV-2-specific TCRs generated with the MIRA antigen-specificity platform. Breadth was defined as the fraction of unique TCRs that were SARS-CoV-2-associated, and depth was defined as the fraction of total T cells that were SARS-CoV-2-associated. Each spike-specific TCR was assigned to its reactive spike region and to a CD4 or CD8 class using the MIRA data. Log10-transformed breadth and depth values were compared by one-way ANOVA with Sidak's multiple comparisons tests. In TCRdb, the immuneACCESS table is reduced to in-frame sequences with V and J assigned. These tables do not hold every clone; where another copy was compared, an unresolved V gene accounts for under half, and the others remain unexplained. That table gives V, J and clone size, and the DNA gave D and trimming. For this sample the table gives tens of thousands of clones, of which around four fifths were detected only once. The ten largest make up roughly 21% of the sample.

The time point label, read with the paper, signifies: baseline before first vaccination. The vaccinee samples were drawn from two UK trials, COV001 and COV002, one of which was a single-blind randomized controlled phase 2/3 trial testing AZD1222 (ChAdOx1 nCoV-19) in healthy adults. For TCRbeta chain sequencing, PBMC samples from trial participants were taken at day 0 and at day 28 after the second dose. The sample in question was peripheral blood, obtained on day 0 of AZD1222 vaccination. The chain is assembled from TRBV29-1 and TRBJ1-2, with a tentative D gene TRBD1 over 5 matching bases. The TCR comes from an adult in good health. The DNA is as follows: TGCAGCGTTTCCCGGGACGGACTTTGGGGCTACACCTTC. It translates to CSVSRDGLWGYTF.